Sequencing of this T cell receptor beta chain was carried out in a study of shared clonotypes between healthy human individuals (dated by TCRdb to about 2020). Study-level background: The cohort included a few men and a couple of women between 18 and 49 years of age. The study deeply sequenced blood TCR repertoires of about 5 healthy adults to estimate repertoire size and the extent of clonotype sharing between individuals. To increase sequencing depth and limit assay-specific biases, different laboratories used diverse techniques to prepare libraries and sequence TCR repertoires. Leukapheresis yielded between about 0.9 and 10 billion PBMCs per donor. For each donor, CD4 naive and CD4 memory were each run on three plates, CD8 naive on two plates, and CD8 memory on one plate.

Study-level results and caveats: Sampling was restricted to blood, and TCR repertoires in tissue are likely to differ from TCR repertoires in blood. Clonotypes shared by all four sorted-subset donors showed higher generation probabilities than non-shared clonotypes. Incomplete sequencing was indicated by rarefaction of sorted-subset datasets, despite the large sequencing depth. Across a handful of donors, around 5.4% of naive CD4, 3% to 3.5% of naive CD8, around 2.5% of memory CD4, and over 0.35% of memory CD8 clonotypes were shared. Estimated clonotype richness was generally larger for naive than for memory subsets. The small number of donors limited the genetic and exposure-history diversity represented. Pairwise subsampling led to the expectation that sequencing depth would affect the degree of clonotype sharing among donors.

About this clone: The target of this receptor is not known. No base qualities exist here, and no much larger clone lies one base off it.

The CDR3 spans 15 residues, from the cysteine through the phenylalanine. The entry retains the CDR3 DNA only, 45 bases that are in frame from base 1. From V the trimming removes 5 bases and from J it removes 4 bases, while the gene matches leave 7 bases of the junction unaccounted for. Via the germline V gene (reference sequence), CDR1 is MNHEY and CDR2 SMNVEV. The donors were healthy, HIV-negative adults with no recently reported acute infections or vaccinations. Only Caucasian adults living in Nashville, Tennessee, USA were represented among the donors. CD4+ T cells were enriched by magnetic negative selection; naive cells were then positively selected on CD45RA, and the negative fraction formed the memory subset. After blood collection by leukapheresis, PBMCs were isolated using Ficoll-Histopaque density gradient centrifugation and then cryopreserved in the vapor phase of liquid nitrogen. Purity and quantity of every magnetically sorted T cell population were checked by analytical flow cytometry. Genomic DNA was isolated from every sorted fraction and measured by UV absorbance on a Nanodrop 2000c.

Using the deep immunoSEQ assay, multiplex PCR amplified TCR CDR3 regions from genomic DNA. Extracted genomic DNA from each cell subset was spread evenly across all wells of several immunoSEQ 96-well plates, with each plate serving as a replicate. For sorted subsets, 200 to 250 ng of genomic DNA, equivalent to 30,000 or so T cell genomes, went into each replicate PCR. Purified libraries were quantified with a Qubit 3.0 fluorometer, sized on a Bioanalyzer 2100, and re-quantified with the KAPA Library Quantification kit. Every immunoSEQ 96-well plate was sequenced on a separate single-read 150-cycle Illumina NextSeq 550 flow cell. The source study handled its data this way. Because the immunoSEQ output included only junctional sequences and no quality scores, the filtering could not be the same as the filtering used for full-length reads. Sequences were annotated with PyIR, a Python wrapper for IgBLAST v1.9, using IMGT germline references to assign V/J genes and CDR3. Reads were removed for weak V/J assignments (E-value above 1e-6), missing CDR3, stop codons, out-of-frame junctions, or ambiguous translated residues. V3J clonotypes were defined by identical inferred V gene, J gene, and CDR3 amino acid sequence. Percentage overlap between repertoires was calculated by dividing the number of shared unique clonotypes by the size of the smaller repertoire. Three approaches were used to assess repertoire richness: RTK rarefaction, the Chao1 estimator, and Recon v2.1 estimates of unobserved clonotypes. For all TCRbeta clonotypes obtained by the gDNA method from several donors, generation probabilities were computed with OLGA. What TCRdb holds here is the immuneACCESS table cut down to in-frame rearrangements. Part of the clones is not present; checked against another copy, under half of the missing clones reflect an unresolved V gene, and the others are unexplained. Clone size and V and J calls were adopted from that table, with D and trimming inferred from the DNA. Recorded for this sample are some 1 million clones; 65% to 75% of them occurred a single time. Jointly, the top ten make up about 1.5% of the sample.

The sequenced material came from memory CD4+ T cells sorted from blood. The sample's cell subset or site label is to be understood as: CD45RA-negative fraction. The chain is encoded by TRBV27 joined to TRBJ2-3, with 9 bases aligning to TRBD2. This TCR was recovered from a man between 18 and 35 years old in good health. The CDR3 is CASSVGTSRPDTQYF. In nucleotide form, the sequence is TGTGCCAGCAGTGTCGGGACTAGCAGACCAGATACGCAGTATTTT.